Ten or more counts support the clone carrying this T cell receptor beta chain. As yet, its antigen is unknown. Listed TCR primers and previously described methods were used for bulk TCR libraries. TCRdb called the PCR reads again in MiXCR, with one record for every CDR3 protein. The table records some 88,000 distinct CDR3 sequences, approximately 22% of them present only once. The sample originates from a study of molecular identifiers for immune sequencing clone quantification. Broader study findings: Spiked-in Jurkat TCR RNA corresponding to one cell was reported as detectable against 970,000 or so naive cells. Over 97% of CMV-specific effector molecules, but under 1% of naive ones, were in clones above 20 copies.

The CDR3 runs 15 residues. Per germline, CDR1 SEHNR and CDR2 FQNEAQ (reference sequence). V gave up 4 bases and J gave up 8 bases; unmatched junction bases: 6. Sorting captured naive CD8 T cells as CD8+CD4-CCR7+CD45RA+. Sequencing was done on a sample of naive CD8+ T cells from blood, with Jurkat cell RNA spiked in. Subset reported: FACS-sorted CD8+CD4-CCR7+CD45RA+ naive T cells. The TCR comes from a human donor in good health. Some libraries in this study had Jurkat cell RNA spiked in. The rearrangement joins TRBV7-9 to TRBJ1-6; 9 bases align to TRBD1. CDR3 residues: CASSSPTGGHSPLHF. CDR3 bases: TGTGCCAGCAGCTCGCCGACAGGGGGGCATTCACCCCTCCACTTT. Together with reference TRBV7-9 and TRBJ1-6, the CDR3 gives the full variable domain: DTGVSQNPRHKITKRGQNVTFRCDPISEHNRLYWYRQTLGQGPEFLTYFQNEAQLEKSRLLSDRFSAERPKGSFSTLEIQRTEQGDSAMYLCASSSPTGGHSPLHFGNGTRLTVT.